This T cell receptor beta chain stems from a study of CD4 T cells in relation to SARS-CoV-2 and coronaviruses. For the study at large: The HLA restriction of the shared crossreactive spike epitopes was mapped. Findings and caveats of the study: Compared with monoreactive clones, crossreactive clones showed significantly weaker SARS-CoV-2 expansion.

The protocol was immunoSEQ multiplex PCR, while the TCRdb copy is restricted to in-frame clones and leaves out a portion. The profile shows roughly 21,000 clones, approximately 84% of them singletons. The CDR3 has 11 residues. Germline-derived CDR1 and CDR2 are SGHDT and YYEEEE. Trimming took 0 bases from V and 10 from J, leaving 7 bases between them. The unexposed donors gave CD4+ T cells in about 2011-2019, prior to COVID-19. CD4+ T cells were isolated from the cells after roughly 11 days of culture. Remarks on this clone: Its antigen remains unidentified.

This chain uses TRBV5-6 with TRBJ1-1; weak D call: TRBD1 (5 bases). The sample taken for sequencing was CD4+ T cells from PBMCs, cultured in vitro. The clonotype originates from a human donor in good health. The CDR3, as DNA: TGTGCCAGCAGCTTGGGGGGGTCAGCTTTCTTT. Encoded protein: CASSLGGSAFF.